These 4 T cell receptor beta chains came from one sample sequenced in a study of CDR3 diversity in severe acne. TCRdb used MiXCR to reprocess the PCR reads, holding one entry per CDR3 protein. The repertoire has approximately 90,000 distinct CDR3 sequences, 49% of them found once; the top ten carry 11%. The source material was blood. These receptors were obtained from a male donor with severe acne vulgaris.

The V call is TRBV7-2, the J call TRBJ2-2, with D perhaps matching TRBD2 (5 bases). This CDR3 is built from 16 residues. Trimming pared 1 base from V and 7 bases from J, leaving 16 bases between. Germline assignment: CDR1 SGHTA and CDR2 FQGNSA. DNA of the CDR3: TGTGCCAGCAGCTTAGATCAGGTTGAGGGTTTCGGGGAGCTGTTTTTT. Translating it yields CASSLDQVEGFGELFF. Looking up the rest from reference TRBV7-2 and TRBJ2-2 gives the full variable domain: GAGVSQSPSNKVTEKGKDVELRCDPISGHTALYWYRQSLGQGLEFLIYFQGNSAPDKSGLPSDRFSAERTGGSVSTLTIQRTQQEDSAVYLCASSLDQVEGFGELFFGEGSRLTVL.

The rearrangement links TRBV4-2 to TRBJ1-2; tentative D call: TRBD1 (5 bases). Per the germline V gene, CDR1 is LGHNA and CDR2 is YNFKEQ. The CDR3 runs to 15 residues. Trimming cost V 0 bases and J 4 bases, with 12 bases left between them. The DNA of the CDR3 is TGTGCCAGCAGCCAAGATGTGGCAGGGAGCTATGGCTACACCTTC. This sequence encodes CASSQDVAGSYGYTF.

V usage is TRBV9 and J usage is TRBJ1-3; D uncertain. The germline gives CDR1 SGDLS, CDR2 YYNGEE. CDR3 length equals 14 residues. Trimming took off 0 bases at V and 0 bases at J, with 4 bases between the two ends. In nucleotides, the CDR3 is TGTGCCAGCAGCGTAGGGAGCTCTGGAAACACCATATATTTT. Amino acid sequence: CASSVGSSGNTIYF.

Points on this clonotype: Likely a read error: the CDR3 ends without its conserved phenylalanine or tryptophan. Because the CDR3's place on the DNA is in doubt, the DNA is left out and the CDR3 is given as listed by TCRdb. V gene TRBV25-1 combines with J gene TRBJ2-5; no DNA check was done on the table's D call, TRBD1. The CDR3 totals 15 residues, both ends included. The germline V gene encodes CDR1 MGHDK and CDR2 SYGVNS. The CDR3 sequence is CASSDLIEGTDTFGS.